This TCR beta chain emerged from a study of blood T cells in healthy people across ages. Ten or more counts support this clonotype. What it binds is unknown. V dropped 0 bases and J dropped 2 bases, with 8 bases sitting between them. The CDR3 length is 15 residues. Looked up from germline, CDR1 is KGHDR and CDR2 is SFDVKD. Broader study findings: Not knowing donor CMV status may have confounded expanded clonotype changes.

Next came a second PCR, run for about 6 to 12 cycles, which used a sample-barcoded 5' primer along with a J-beta primer mix. All samples gave at least 3 million CDR3-containing paired-end reads. One entry per CDR3 protein, called by TCRdb with MiXCR from the 5' RACE reads. Among hundreds of thousands of distinct CDR3 sequences, more than 25% were seen once, and the ten largest hold around 15%. The receptor's source is a woman older than 75 in good health. Material for sequencing was blood. This chain connects TRBV24-1 to TRBJ2-3; D unresolved. CDR3 nucleotides: TGTGCCACCAGTGATTTGTGGTTTCCCACAGATACGCAGTATTTT. The encoded protein is CATSDLWFPTDTQYF.